These 7 T cell receptor beta chains came from one sample sequenced in a study of T cells in Graves' hyperthyroidism and ophthalmopathy. Template material for amplifying TCR beta CDR3 regions consisted of RNA transcripts. The HTBI primer set drove a first-round RT-PCR of the TCR CDR3. MiXCR was run by TCRdb on the multiplex PCR reads, yielding one entry per CDR3 protein. The repertoire holds about 740,000 distinct CDR3 sequences, with 12% to 15% as singletons. Sequencing was done on a sample of blood. Receptors originate from a woman between 18 and 30 years old with Graves' hyperthyroidism.

This chain connects TRBV9 to TRBJ2-2, with D unclear. CDR3 size: 13 residues. V was trimmed by 0 bases and J by 5 bases, leaving 5 bases between them. The germline V gene encodes CDR1 SGDLS and CDR2 YYNGEE. This CDR3 is CASSVATTGELFF. CDR3 bases: TGTGCCAGCAGCGTAGCGACGACCGGGGAGCTGTTTTTT. The full variable domain, in which reference TRBV9 and TRBJ2-2 provide the parts outside the CDR3, is DSGVTQTPKHLITATGQRVTLRCSPRSGDLSVYWYQQSLDQGLQFLIQYYNGEERAKGNILERFSAQQFPDLHSELNLSSLELGDSALYFCASSVATTGELFFGEGSRLTVL.

The chain recombines TRBV20-1 with TRBJ1-3; the D gene is possibly TRBD1 (5 bases). The CDR3 spans 15 residues. V was pared by 0 bases and J by 1 base, with 10 bases between. Germline CDR1 and CDR2: DFQATT and SNEGSKA (reference sequence). CDR3 amino acids: CSARERQISGNTIYF. In nucleotides, the CDR3 is TGCAGTGCTAGAGAGCGACAGATTTCTGGAAACACCATATATTTT.

At least ten counts were recorded for this clonotype. The V call is TRBV20-1, the J call TRBJ2-1; TRBD2 matches 10 bases. Germline-derived CDR1 and CDR2 are DFQATT and SNEGSKA (reference sequence). This CDR3 region has 14 residues. V shed 5 bases, J shed 3 bases, and the junction held 4 bases outside the gene matches. The CDR3 loop reads CSARLAGGYNEQFF. CDR3 DNA: TGCAGTGCTCGTTTAGCGGGAGGCTACAATGAGCAGTTCTTC.

With regard to this clonotype: This may be a read error, as it is one base from a much larger clone. This rearrangement joins TRBV27 to TRBJ2-1; no clear D. Trimming took off 5 bases at V and 1 base at J, with 12 bases between the two ends. Germline CDR1 and CDR2: MNHEY and SMNVEV (reference sequence). The CDR3 runs 15 residues. The CDR3 nucleotides are TGTGCCAGCAGTGATTTTGGCAGGTCCTACAATGAGCAGTTCTTC. Protein product: CASSDFGRSYNEQFF.

This clonotype was seen a few times. The rearrangement uses TRBV5-1 and TRBJ2-7, with 9 nucleotides matching TRBD2. CDR1 and CDR2 from the germline V gene are SGHRS and YFSETQ. The CDR3 loop spans 15 amino acids. V lost 5 bases to trimming and J lost 7 bases; unmatched junction nucleotides: 13. The CDR3 reads CASSQSSGIFREQYF. CDR3 nucleotide sequence: TGCGCCAGCAGTCAATCTAGCGGGATATTCAGAGAGCAGTACTTC.

This clonotype was seen only a few times. This chain joins TRBV27 and TRBJ2-1, with TRBD2 as a possible D gene (5 bases). Germline V gives CDR1 MNHEY, CDR2 SMNVEV (reference sequence). CDR3 length equals 16 residues. V lost 2 bases and J 1 base, leaving 12 bases between the germline ends. The CDR3 sequence is CASSLMRAPSYNEQFF. The DNA for the CDR3 is TGTGCCAGCAGTTTAATGAGGGCTCCTTCCTACAATGAGCAGTTCTTC.

This chain uses TRBV19 with TRBJ1-1; D possibly corresponds to TRBD1 (6 bases). Germline CDR1 is LNHDA and CDR2 is SQIVND (reference sequence). V was cut by 3 bases and J by 1 base, with 12 bases left in between. The CDR3 runs to 15 residues. CDR3 sequence: CASSIFPGANTEAFF. The CDR3 DNA is TGTGCCAGTAGTATCTTTCCAGGGGCGAACACTGAAGCTTTCTTT.